This record covers a single T cell receptor beta chain. The antigen is unknown. The data were taken from a study of naive CD8 T cells in extremely preterm neonates. Study-wide points: Compared with all age groups, preterm neonates showed less repertoire richness.

The V and J ends lost 3 bases and 4 bases respectively, with 9 bases between them. This CDR3 has 13 amino acids. CDR1 is SEHNR, CDR2 FQNEAQ, per germline (reference sequence). Sequencing was performed with immunoSEQ multiplex PCR; in TCRdb, only in-frame clones are kept and a portion is missing. The table has approximately 5,000 clones, approximately 97% seen once. Blood donors were healthy children aged about 15-56 months and healthy nonsmoking adults. Adult controls were healthy nonsmokers aged about 20-55 years, median approximately 40 years. Sorting kept Annexin V-negative CD3+CD8+CD45RA+CCR7+ naive T cells.

Sequencing was performed on naive CD8+ T cells from blood. This TCR was recovered from a human donor in good health. The chain is built from TRBV7-9 and TRBJ1-2, with no clear D. The chain's CDR3 is CASSFGLFYGYTF. CDR3 DNA: TGTGCCAGCAGCTTTGGCCTGTTCTATGGCTACACCTTC.